This T cell receptor (beta chain) was captured by sequencing in a study of regulatory T cells in long-lasting Graves disease. Study-wide findings and caveats: Persistent disease samples used TRBV28, TRBJ1-2 and TRBJ2-5 preferentially.

Looked up from germline, CDR1 is KGHDR and CDR2 is SFDVKD. V lost 4 bases, J lost 0 bases, and 14 bases lay in between. The CDR3 is 17 amino acids. This clonotype was picked up many times. The antigen remains undetermined. The time point denotes: newly diagnosed GD, antithyroid drugs for less than 3 months. Making the TCR library involved RNA that had been extracted from PBMCs. To make TCR beta libraries, researchers used iRepertoire HTBI primers and Arm-PCR of CDR3 regions. A single record per CDR3 protein comes from TCRdb applying MiXCR to the multiplex PCR reads. The sample consists of about 220,000 distinct CDR3 sequences, approximately 18% of them appearing once. This sample was shared with a second study, whose subject was T cells in Graves' hyperthyroidism and ophthalmopathy. That report adds: With a duration under 2 months, the hyperthyroidism was newly diagnosed in patients aged 18 to 65. Carried out on the TCR CDR3, a first-round RT-PCR used the HTBI primer set.

The sample here was peripheral blood mononuclear cells (PBMCs), taken at new diagnosis, from a patient treated with antithyroid drugs. The chain couples TRBV24-1 to TRBJ2-2; D is unclear. This clonotype was sampled from a woman aged 25 to 39 with Graves disease. Here the CDR3 DNA reads TGTGCCACCAGTGAATCTTCCTGGAAAGCGAACACCGGGGAGCTGTTTTTT. Protein: CATSESSWKANTGELFF.